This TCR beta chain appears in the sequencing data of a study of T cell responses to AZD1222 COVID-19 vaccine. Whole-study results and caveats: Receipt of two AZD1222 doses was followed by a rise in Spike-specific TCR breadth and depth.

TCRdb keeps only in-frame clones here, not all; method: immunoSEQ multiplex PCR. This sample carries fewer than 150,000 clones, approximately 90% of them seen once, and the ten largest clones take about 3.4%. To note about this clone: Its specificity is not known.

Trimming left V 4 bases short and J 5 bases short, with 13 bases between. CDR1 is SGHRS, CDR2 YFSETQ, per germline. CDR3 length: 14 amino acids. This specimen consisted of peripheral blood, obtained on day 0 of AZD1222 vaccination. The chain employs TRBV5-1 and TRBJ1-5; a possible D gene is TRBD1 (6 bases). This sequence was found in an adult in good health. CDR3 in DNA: TGCGCCAGCAGCGTAACCTCAGGGGATCAGCCCCAGCATTTT. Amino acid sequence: CASSVTSGDQPQHF.